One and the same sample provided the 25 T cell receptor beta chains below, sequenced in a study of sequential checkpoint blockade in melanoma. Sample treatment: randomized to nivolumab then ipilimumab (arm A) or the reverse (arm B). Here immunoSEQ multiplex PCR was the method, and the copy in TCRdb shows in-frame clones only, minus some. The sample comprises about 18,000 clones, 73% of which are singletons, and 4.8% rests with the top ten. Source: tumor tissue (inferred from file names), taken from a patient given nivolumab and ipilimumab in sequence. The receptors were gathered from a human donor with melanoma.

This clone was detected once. The CDR3 reads CASRRWTSEGEQFF. The CDR3 coding sequence is TGTGCCAGTAGGCGATGGACTAGCGAAGGTGAGCAGTTCTTC. V is TRBV19 and J is TRBJ2-1; the match to TRBD2 covers 9 bases. After removal of 6 bases from V and 9 bases from J, the junction contained 9 bases not matched to a gene. Germline assignment: CDR1 LNHDA and CDR2 SQIVND (reference sequence). The CDR3 is made up of 14 amino acids.

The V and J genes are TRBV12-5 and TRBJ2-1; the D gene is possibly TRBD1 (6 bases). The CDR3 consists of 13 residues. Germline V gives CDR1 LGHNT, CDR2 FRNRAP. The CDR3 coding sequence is TGTGCCAGCCGGGACACTTCCTACAATGAGCAGTTCTTC. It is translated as CASRDTSYNEQFF.

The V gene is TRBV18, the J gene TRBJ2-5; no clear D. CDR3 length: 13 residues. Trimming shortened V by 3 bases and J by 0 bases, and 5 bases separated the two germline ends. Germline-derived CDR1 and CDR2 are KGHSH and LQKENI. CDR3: CASSPANQETQYF. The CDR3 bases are TGTGCCAGCTCACCCGCTAACCAAGAGACCCAGTACTTC.

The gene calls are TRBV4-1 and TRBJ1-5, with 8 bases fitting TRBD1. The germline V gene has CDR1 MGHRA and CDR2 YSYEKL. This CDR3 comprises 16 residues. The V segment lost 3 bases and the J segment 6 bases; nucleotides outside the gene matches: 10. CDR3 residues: CASSHGSGQGFQPQHF. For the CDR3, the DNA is TGCGCCAGCAGCCACGGCAGCGGACAGGGTTTTCAGCCCCAGCATTTT.

The CDR3: CASSQDAVAGFDTQYF. CDR3 DNA sequence: TGTGCCAGCAGCCAAGATGCGGTAGCCGGTTTCGATACGCAGTATTTT. V usage is TRBV14 and J usage is TRBJ2-3, with unresolved D. The germline V and J ends were trimmed by 0 bases and 6 bases, with 16 bases remaining between them. The CDR3 contains 16 residues. Germline CDR1 and CDR2: SGHDN and FVKESK.

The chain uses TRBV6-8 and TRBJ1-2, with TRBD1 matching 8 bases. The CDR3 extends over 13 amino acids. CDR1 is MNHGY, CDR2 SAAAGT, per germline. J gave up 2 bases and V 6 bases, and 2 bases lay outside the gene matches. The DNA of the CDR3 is TGTGCCAGCAGGAGACAGGGGAACTATGGCTACACCTTC. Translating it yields CASRRQGNYGYTF.

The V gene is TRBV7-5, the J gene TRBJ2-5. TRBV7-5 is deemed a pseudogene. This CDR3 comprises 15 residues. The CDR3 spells CASSQGGSGQETQYF. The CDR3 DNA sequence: TGTGCCAGCAGCCAGGGCGGGTCGGGCCAAGAGACCCAGTACTTC.

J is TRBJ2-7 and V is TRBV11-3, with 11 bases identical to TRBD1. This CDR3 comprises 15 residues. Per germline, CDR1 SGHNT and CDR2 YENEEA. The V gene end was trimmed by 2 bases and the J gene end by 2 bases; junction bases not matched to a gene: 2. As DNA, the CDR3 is TGTGCCAGCAGCTTAAGGGACAGGGGGACCTACGAGCAGTACTTC. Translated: CASSLRDRGTYEQYF.

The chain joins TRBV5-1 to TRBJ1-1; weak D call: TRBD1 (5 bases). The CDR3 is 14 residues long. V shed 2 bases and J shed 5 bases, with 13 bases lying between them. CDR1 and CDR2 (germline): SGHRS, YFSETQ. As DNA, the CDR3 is TGCGCCAGCAGCTTCGGGACCCAGGTGACTGAAGCTTTCTTT. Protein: CASSFGTQVTEAFF.

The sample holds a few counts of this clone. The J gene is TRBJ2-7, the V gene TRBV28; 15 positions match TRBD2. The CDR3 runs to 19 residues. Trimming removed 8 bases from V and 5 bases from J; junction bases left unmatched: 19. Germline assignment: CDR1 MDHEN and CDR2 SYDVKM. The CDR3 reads CASHHSGLAGGLSPDEQYF. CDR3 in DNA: TGTGCCAGCCACCATTCCGGACTAGCGGGAGGGCTCTCACCTGACGAGCAGTACTTC.

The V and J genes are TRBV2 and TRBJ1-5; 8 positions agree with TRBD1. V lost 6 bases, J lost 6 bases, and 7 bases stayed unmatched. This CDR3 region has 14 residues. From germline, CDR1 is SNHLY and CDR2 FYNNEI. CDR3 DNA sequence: TGTGCCAGCAGCGCGACAGGGGTGACTCAGCCCCAGCATTTT. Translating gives CASSATGVTQPQHF. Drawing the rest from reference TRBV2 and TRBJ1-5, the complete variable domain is EPEVTQTPSHQVTQMGQEVILRCVPISNHLYFYWYRQILGQKVEFLVSFYNNEISEKSEIFDDQFSVERPDGSNFTLKIRSTKLEDSAMYFCASSATGVTQPQHFGDGTRLSIL.

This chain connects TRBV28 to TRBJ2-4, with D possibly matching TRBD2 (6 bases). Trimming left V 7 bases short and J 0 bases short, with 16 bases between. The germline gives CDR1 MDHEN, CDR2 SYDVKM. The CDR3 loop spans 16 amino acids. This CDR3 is CASTGGGSIAKNIQYF. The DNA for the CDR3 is TGTGCCAGCACCGGGGGAGGCTCGATAGCCAAAAACATTCAGTACTTC.

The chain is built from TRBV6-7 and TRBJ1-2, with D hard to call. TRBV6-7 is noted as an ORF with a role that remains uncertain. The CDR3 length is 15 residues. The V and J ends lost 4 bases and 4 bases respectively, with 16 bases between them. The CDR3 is CASSLKLTHTYGYTF. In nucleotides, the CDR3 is TGTGCCAGCAGTTTAAAGCTTACACATACCTATGGCTACACCTTC.

CDR3 sequence: CASSEGSVGYTF. CDR3 nucleotides: TGTGCCAGCAGCGAAGGTTCGGTTGGCTACACCTTC. V is TRBV9 and J is TRBJ1-2; D gene unclear. CDR1 and CDR2 (germline): SGDLS, YYNGEE. Trimming shortened V by 3 bases and J by 7 bases, and 10 bases separated the two germline ends. The CDR3 contains 12 residues.

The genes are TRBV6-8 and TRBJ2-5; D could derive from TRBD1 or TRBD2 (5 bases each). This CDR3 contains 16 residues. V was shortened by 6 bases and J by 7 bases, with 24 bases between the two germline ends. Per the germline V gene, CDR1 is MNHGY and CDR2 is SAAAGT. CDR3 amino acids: CASSRLGDGYRGTQYF. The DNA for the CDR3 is TGTGCCAGCAGCCGCCTGGGGGACGGATACAGAGGGACCCAGTACTTC.

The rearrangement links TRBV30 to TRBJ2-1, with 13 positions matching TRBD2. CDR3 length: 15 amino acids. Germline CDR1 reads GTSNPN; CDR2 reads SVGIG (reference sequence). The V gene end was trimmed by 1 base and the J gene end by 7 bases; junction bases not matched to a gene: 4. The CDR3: CAWSGLAGGGNEQFF. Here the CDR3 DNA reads TGTGCCTGGAGTGGACTAGCGGGAGGAGGGAATGAGCAGTTCTTC.

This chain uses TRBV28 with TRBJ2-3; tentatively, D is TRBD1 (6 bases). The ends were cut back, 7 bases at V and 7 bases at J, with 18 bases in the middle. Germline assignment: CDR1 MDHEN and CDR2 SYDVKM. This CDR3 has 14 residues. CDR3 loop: CASTTGQGWHTQYF. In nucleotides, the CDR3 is TGTGCCAGCACCACGGGGCAGGGGTGGCATACGCAGTATTTT.

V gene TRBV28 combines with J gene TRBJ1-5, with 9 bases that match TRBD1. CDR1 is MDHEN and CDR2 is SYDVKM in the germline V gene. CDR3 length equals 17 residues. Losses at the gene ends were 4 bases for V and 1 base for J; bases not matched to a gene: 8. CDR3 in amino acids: CASSSAGTGKSNQPQHF. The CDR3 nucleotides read TGTGCCAGCAGTTCCGCCGGGACAGGGAAAAGCAATCAGCCCCAGCATTTT. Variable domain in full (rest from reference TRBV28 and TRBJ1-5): DVKVTQSSRYLVKRTGEKVFLECVQDMDHENMFWYRQDPGLGLRLIYFSYDVKMKEKGDIPEGYSVSREKKERFSLILESASTNQTSMYLCASSSAGTGKSNQPQHFGDGTRLSIL.

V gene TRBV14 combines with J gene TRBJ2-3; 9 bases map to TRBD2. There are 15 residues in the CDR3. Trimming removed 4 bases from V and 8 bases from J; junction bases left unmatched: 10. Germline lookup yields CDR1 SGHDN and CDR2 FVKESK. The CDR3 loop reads CASSRVAGAPGTQYF. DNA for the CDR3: TGTGCCAGCAGCCGAGTAGCGGGAGCGCCAGGTACGCAGTATTTT.

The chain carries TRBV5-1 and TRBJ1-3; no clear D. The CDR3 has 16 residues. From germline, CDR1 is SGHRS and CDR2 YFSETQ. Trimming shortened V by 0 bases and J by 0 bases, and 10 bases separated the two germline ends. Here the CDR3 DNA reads TGCGCCAGCAGCTTGGGGACCCAAAGCTCTGGAAACACCATATATTTT. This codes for CASSLGTQSSGNTIYF.

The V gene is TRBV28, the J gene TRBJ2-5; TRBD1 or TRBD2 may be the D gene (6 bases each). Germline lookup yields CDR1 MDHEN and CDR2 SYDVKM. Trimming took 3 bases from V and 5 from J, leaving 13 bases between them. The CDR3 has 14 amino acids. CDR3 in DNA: TGTGCCAGCAGTTTCATGGGGGGCTCTGAGACCCAGTACTTC. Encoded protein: CASSFMGGSETQYF.

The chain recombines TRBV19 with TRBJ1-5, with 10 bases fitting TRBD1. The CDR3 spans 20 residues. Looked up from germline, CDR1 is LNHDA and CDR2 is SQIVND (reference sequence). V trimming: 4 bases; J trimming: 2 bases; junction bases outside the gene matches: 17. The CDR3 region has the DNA TGTGCCAGTAGTACACCGGACAGGGGGTCCCCTAGTTGGCGCAATCAGCCCCAGCATTTT. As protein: CASSTPDRGSPSWRNQPQHF.

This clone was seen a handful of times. The CDR3, as DNA: TGCGCCAGCAGCCTGACAGGGTATGGCTACACCTTC. Protein product: CASSLTGYGYTF. The chain joins TRBV4-1 to TRBJ1-2; 7 nucleotides agree with TRBD1. The V segment lost 4 bases and the J segment 5 bases; nucleotides outside the gene matches: 1. Per the germline V gene, CDR1 is MGHRA and CDR2 is YSYEKL. This CDR3 has 12 residues.

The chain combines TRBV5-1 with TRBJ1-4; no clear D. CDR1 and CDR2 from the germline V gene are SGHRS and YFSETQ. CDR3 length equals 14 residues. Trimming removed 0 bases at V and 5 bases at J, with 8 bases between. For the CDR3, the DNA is TGCGCCAGCAGCTTGGACAGCGTCAATGAAAAACTGTTTTTT. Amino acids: CASSLDSVNEKLFF.

CDR3 region: CAWRLYEKLFF. As DNA, the CDR3 is TGTGCCTGGAGGCTGTACGAAAAACTGTTTTTT. The rearrangement joins TRBV30 to TRBJ1-4; D is ambiguous. Trimming pared 3 bases from V and 8 bases from J, leaving 7 bases between. Germline CDR1 reads GTSNPN; CDR2 reads SVGIG (reference sequence). This CDR3 is 11 amino acids long.